This T cell receptor (beta chain) was obtained from a study of blood T cell repertoires in COVID-19. Study at large: The origin of the acute and convalescent COVID-19 samples was the United States, Italy and Spain. T cells, B-cell-depleted T cells, or PBMCs supplied cDNA or gDNA.

V was pared by 4 bases and J by 7 bases, with 5 bases of the junction left unmatched. This CDR3 contains 14 residues. The V gene's germline CDR1 is SNHLY and CDR2 FYNNEI. Original handling: Amplification of reference gene primers provided the estimated nucleated cell counts. This table comes from immunoSEQ multiplex PCR, and its TCRdb copy is limited to in-frame clones, with some not included. The V and J calls and clone size were taken over from that table, and D and trimming were inferred from the DNA. Of fewer than 80,000 clones in the sample, around 90% were seen once. This receptor was obtained from a human donor in a cohort sampled during active COVID-19. The chain is built from TRBV2 and TRBJ2-1; 9 bases are a match to TRBD1. The sample consisted of peripheral blood. The CDR3 loop reads CASSAQGAGNEQFF. CDR3 DNA: TGTGCCAGCAGTGCACAGGGGGCAGGGAATGAGCAGTTCTTC.